This T cell receptor (beta chain) is from a study of radiotherapy plus CTLA-4 blockade in lung cancer. Clones were sequenced by immunoSEQ multiplex PCR, and TCRdb holds only the in-frame ones, with some missing. The data hold some 30,000 clones, with over 70% observed a single time. This clone was counted between two and nine times. V lost 1 base and J lost 2, with 12 bases in between. CDR3 length: 15 amino acids. Germline values: CDR1 MDHEN, CDR2 SYDVKM. V usage is TRBV28 and J usage is TRBJ2-7; D unresolved. The starting material was peripheral blood, obtained from a patient treated with radiotherapy plus ipilimumab. This receptor was identified in a human donor with non-small cell lung cancer that progressed on radiotherapy plus ipilimumab. The CDR3 is CASSLSMGSPYEQYF. CDR3 nucleotide sequence: TGTGCCAGCAGTTTATCGATGGGCAGTCCCTACGAGCAGTACTTC.